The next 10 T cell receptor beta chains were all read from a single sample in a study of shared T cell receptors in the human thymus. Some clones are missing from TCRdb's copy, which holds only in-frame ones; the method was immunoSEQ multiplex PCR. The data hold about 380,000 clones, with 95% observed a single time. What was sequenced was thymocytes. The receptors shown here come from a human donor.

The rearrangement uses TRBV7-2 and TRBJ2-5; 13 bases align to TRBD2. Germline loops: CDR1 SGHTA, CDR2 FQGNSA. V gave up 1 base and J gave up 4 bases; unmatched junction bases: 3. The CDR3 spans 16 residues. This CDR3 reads CASSLGGLAGIETQYF. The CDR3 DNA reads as TGTGCCAGCAGCTTAGGGGGACTAGCGGGAATAGAGACCCAGTACTTC.

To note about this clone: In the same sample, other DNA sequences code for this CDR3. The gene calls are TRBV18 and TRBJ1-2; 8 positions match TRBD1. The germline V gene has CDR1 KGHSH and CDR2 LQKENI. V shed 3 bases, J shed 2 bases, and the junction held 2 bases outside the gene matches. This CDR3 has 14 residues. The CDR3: CASSPGQENYGYTF. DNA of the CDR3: TGTGCCAGCTCACCGGGACAGGAGAACTATGGCTACACCTTC.

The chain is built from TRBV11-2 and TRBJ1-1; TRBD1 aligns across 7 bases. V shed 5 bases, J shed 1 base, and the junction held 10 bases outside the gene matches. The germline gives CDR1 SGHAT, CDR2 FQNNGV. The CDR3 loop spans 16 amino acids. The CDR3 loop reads CASSAHRGQPNTEAFF. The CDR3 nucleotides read TGTGCCAGCAGCGCACACAGGGGTCAACCGAACACTGAAGCTTTCTTT.

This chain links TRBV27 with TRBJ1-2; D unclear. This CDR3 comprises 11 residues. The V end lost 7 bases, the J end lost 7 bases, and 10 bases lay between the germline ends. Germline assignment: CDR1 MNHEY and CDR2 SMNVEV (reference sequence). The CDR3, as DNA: TGTGCCAGCAAGCAAGGTCGTGGCTACACCTTC. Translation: CASKQGRGYTF.

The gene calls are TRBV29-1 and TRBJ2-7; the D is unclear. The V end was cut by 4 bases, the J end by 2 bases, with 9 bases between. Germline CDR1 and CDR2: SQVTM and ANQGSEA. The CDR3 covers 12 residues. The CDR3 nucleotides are TGCAGCGTTGGGTGGGCTACCTACGAGCAGTACTTC. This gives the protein CSVGWATYEQYF.

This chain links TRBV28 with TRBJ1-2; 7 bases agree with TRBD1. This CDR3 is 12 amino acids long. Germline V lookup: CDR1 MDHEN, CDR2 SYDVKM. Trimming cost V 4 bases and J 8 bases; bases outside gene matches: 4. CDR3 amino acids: CASSSTGDGYTF. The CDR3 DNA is TGTGCCAGCAGTTCAACAGGGGACGGCTACACCTTC.

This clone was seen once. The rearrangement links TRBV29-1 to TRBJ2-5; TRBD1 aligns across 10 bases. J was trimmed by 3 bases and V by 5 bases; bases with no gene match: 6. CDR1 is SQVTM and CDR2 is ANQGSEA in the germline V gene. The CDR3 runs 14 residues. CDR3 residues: CSVSAGTGEETQYF. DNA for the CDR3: TGCAGCGTTTCGGCCGGGACAGGGGAAGAGACCCAGTACTTC.

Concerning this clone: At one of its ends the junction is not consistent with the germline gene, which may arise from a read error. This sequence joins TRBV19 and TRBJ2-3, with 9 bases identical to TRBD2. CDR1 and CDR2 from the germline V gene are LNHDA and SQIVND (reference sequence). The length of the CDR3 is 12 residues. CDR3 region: CASSIGTSGRNF. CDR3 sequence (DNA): TGTGCCAGTAGTATAGGAACTAGCGGGCGGAATTTT.

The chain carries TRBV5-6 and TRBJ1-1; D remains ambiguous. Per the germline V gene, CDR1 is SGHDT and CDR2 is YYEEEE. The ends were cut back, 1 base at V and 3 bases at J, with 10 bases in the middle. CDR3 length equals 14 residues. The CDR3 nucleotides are TGTGCCAGCAGCTTGCGGGGTTCTCACACTGAAGCTTTCTTT. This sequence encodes CASSLRGSHTEAFF.

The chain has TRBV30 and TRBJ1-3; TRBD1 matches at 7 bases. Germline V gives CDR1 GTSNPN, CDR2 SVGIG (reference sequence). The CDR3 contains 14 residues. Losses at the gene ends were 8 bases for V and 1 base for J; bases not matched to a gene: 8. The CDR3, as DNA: TGTGCCGGAAAACAGGGGATATCTGGAAACACCATATATTTT. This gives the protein CAGKQGISGNTIYF.